The 25 T cell receptor beta chains given below trace back to one sample, sequenced in a study of T cell repertoires in cytomegalovirus infection. From the reads, TCRdb called clonotypes with MiXCR, one entry per CDR3 protein. The sample records about 770,000 distinct CDR3 sequences, under 35% being singletons. These receptors have no identified antigens. Here the sequenced sample was cultured CD8+ T cells from PBMCs, taken from culture after CMV antigen stimulation. The receptors shown here come from a human donor in good health (CMV status not recorded). Some clones in this sample may be carry-over from other donors' samples.

This chain links TRBV5-4 with TRBJ1-1, with 7 bases matching TRBD1. V lost 4 bases to trimming and J lost 0 bases; unmatched junction nucleotides: 12. The germline gives CDR1 SGHNT, CDR2 YYREEE (reference sequence). The CDR3 is 17 residues long. DNA of the CDR3: TGTGCCAGCAGCGACGGACGTCTGGGACAGATGAACACTGAAGCTTTCTTT. Amino acids: CASSDGRLGQMNTEAFF.

The V and J genes are TRBV7-2 and TRBJ2-5; D is perhaps TRBD1 (6 bases). Germline lookup yields CDR1 SGHTA and CDR2 FQGNSA. There are 15 residues in the CDR3. Between the trimmed V and J ends, which lost 1 base and 4 bases, there was a span of 13 bases. This chain's CDR3 is CASSLEWGRRETQYF. CDR3 DNA: TGTGCCAGCAGCTTAGAGTGGGGGCGCCGAGAGACCCAGTACTTC. Combining the CDR3 with reference TRBV7-2 and TRBJ2-5 gives the whole variable domain GAGVSQSPSNKVTEKGKDVELRCDPISGHTALYWYRQSLGQGLEFLIYFQGNSAPDKSGLPSDRFSAERTGGSVSTLTIQRTQQEDSAVYLCASSLEWGRRETQYFGPGTRLLVL.

A few counts support this clonotype. The chain uses TRBV7-8 and TRBJ1-1; D may be TRBD1 (6 bases). Germline CDR1 SGHVS, CDR2 FQNEAQ. The V gene lost 1 base and the J gene lost 5 bases, with 14 bases spanning the gap. CDR3 length: 15 residues. The CDR3 DNA follows: TGTGCCAGCAGCTTAGGCCAAATAGGGGGTACTGAAGCTTTCTTT. It specifies CASSLGQIGGTEAFF.

This clonotype was counted only a few times. The rearrangement links TRBV19 to TRBJ1-1; D unclear. V was pared by 7 bases and J by 5 bases, with 14 bases between. CDR3 length equals 13 residues. The germline V gene has CDR1 LNHDA and CDR2 SQIVND (reference sequence). The CDR3: CASMSTARTEAFF. The CDR3 nucleotides read TGTGCCAGTATGAGCACTGCACGGACTGAAGCTTTCTTT.

This rearrangement joins TRBV25-1 to TRBJ2-2; D may be TRBD1 or TRBD2 (5 bases each). Germline CDR1 reads MGHDK; CDR2 reads SYGVNS. V was shortened by 4 bases and J by 10 bases, with 25 bases between the two germline ends. The CDR3 has 17 residues. In DNA form, the CDR3 reads TGTGCCAGCAGTGGATCCTTCAGGCAGGGAGCCGCGGTGGAGCTGTTTTTT. Its translation: CASSGSFRQGAAVELFF.

This clonotype was observed a few times. The J gene is TRBJ2-1, the V gene TRBV27; 12 bases fit TRBD2. The V gene end was trimmed by 5 bases and the J gene end by 9 bases; junction bases not matched to a gene: 8. This CDR3 is 15 amino acids long. The germline gives CDR1 MNHEY, CDR2 SMNVEV (reference sequence). CDR3 sequence: CASSLRTSGVGEQFF. The CDR3, as DNA: TGTGCCAGCAGTCTTCGGACTAGCGGGGTGGGTGAGCAGTTCTTC.

This clonotype was picked up many times. V and J are TRBV7-2 and TRBJ1-6; perhaps TRBD1 as D (5 bases). Per germline, CDR1 SGHTA and CDR2 FQGNSA. This CDR3 is 16 amino acids long. V gave up 2 bases and J gave up 3 bases, with 11 bases separating them. The CDR3 loop is CASSLFGGGYNSPLHF. As DNA, the CDR3 is TGTGCCAGCAGCTTATTTGGTGGGGGCTATAATTCACCCCTCCACTTT.

The chain recombines TRBV20-1 with TRBJ1-1; maybe TRBD1 (5 bases). The V end was cut by 0 bases, the J end by 2 bases, with 7 bases between. This CDR3 is built from 13 residues. Germline CDR1 reads DFQATT; CDR2 reads SNEGSKA (reference sequence). As DNA, the CDR3 is TGCAGTGCTAGAGAGGGGACCAACACTGAAGCTTTCTTT. This codes for CSAREGTNTEAFF.

This clonotype occurred many times. The J gene is TRBJ2-2, the V gene TRBV7-6, with 9 bases fitting TRBD1. The CDR3 loop spans 17 amino acids. J gave up 2 bases and V 4 bases, and 8 bases lay outside the gene matches. Per germline, CDR1 SGHVS and CDR2 FNYEAQ. The CDR3 nucleotides are TGTGCCAGCAGCTCCCCCAAGACAGGGGGAAACACCGGGGAGCTGTTTTTT. Its protein product is CASSSPKTGGNTGELFF.

Many counts were recorded for this clonotype. The genes are TRBV7-2 and TRBJ2-5, with D possibly being TRBD2 (7 bases). Germline CDR1 is SGHTA and CDR2 is FQGNSA. Trimming pared 5 bases from V and 1 base from J, leaving 17 bases between. The length of the CDR3 is 16 residues. DNA of the CDR3: TGTGCCAGCAGCCCGGGAAGGGGGGGTATCCAAGAGACCCAGTACTTC. Its translation is CASSPGRGGIQETQYF. Full variable domain (missing parts from reference TRBV7-2 and TRBJ2-5): GAGVSQSPSNKVTEKGKDVELRCDPISGHTALYWYRQSLGQGLEFLIYFQGNSAPDKSGLPSDRFSAERTGGSVSTLTIQRTQQEDSAVYLCASSPGRGGIQETQYFGPGTRLLVL.

This clonotype was picked up a small number of times. The chain couples TRBV7-6 to TRBJ1-5; no clear D gene. Trimming left V 5 bases short and J 6 bases short, with 11 bases between. The CDR3 is 13 amino acids. Germline CDR1 is SGHVS and CDR2 is FNYEAQ. In DNA, the CDR3 is TGTGCCAGCAGCGACGACTGGCCTCAGCCCCAGCATTTT. Translated, it gives CASSDDWPQPQHF. Combining the CDR3 with reference TRBV7-6 and TRBJ1-5 gives the whole variable domain GAGVSQSPRYKVTKRGQDVALRCDPISGHVSLYWYRQALGQGPEFLTYFNYEAQQDKSGLPNDRFSAERPEGSISTLTIQRTEQRDSAMYRCASSDDWPQPQHFGDGTRLSIL.

The V and J genes are TRBV6-6 and TRBJ1-1, with D possibly being TRBD1 (5 bases). The CDR3 contains 13 residues. V was clipped by 10 bases and J by 4 bases, with 16 bases between them. In germline, CDR1 is MNHNY, CDR2 SVGAGI (reference sequence). The CDR3 sequence: CATEEGTATEAFF. Here the CDR3 DNA reads TGTGCCACCGAGGAGGGGACGGCCACTGAAGCTTTCTTT.

This clonotype was counted only a few times. This rearrangement joins TRBV5-4 to TRBJ1-1; D remains ambiguous. Trimming pared 6 bases from V and 1 base from J, leaving 13 bases between. Germline assignment: CDR1 SGHNT and CDR2 YYREEE (reference sequence). CDR3 size: 14 residues. CDR3 region: CASTVGGWNTEAFF. The CDR3, as DNA: TGTGCCAGCACCGTTGGAGGGTGGAACACTGAAGCTTTCTTT.

The sample holds many counts of this clonotype. V usage is TRBV7-6 and J usage is TRBJ1-1; D is possibly TRBD1 (6 bases). V lost 5 bases to trimming and J lost 4 bases, with 29 bases between them. CDR1 is SGHVS, CDR2 FNYEAQ, per germline. CDR3 length: 19 amino acids. The CDR3 reads CASSVDMPGVYQDGTEAFF. CDR3 nucleotide sequence: TGTGCCAGCAGCGTAGACATGCCAGGGGTTTATCAGGATGGCACTGAAGCTTTCTTT.

This clonotype was observed a handful of times. This sequence joins TRBV19 and TRBJ2-7; 8 nucleotides line up with TRBD1. Germline V CDR1 and CDR2: LNHDA, SQIVND (reference sequence). This CDR3 is built from 16 residues. Germline trimming cut 3 bases from V and 3 bases from J; bases unmatched to any gene: 10. The CDR3 DNA is TGTGCCAGTAGTATGGGGAGTCAGGGGGCAGGCTACGAGCAGTACTTC. It translates to CASSMGSQGAGYEQYF.

This clonotype was detected a few times. The chain has TRBV7-3 and TRBJ2-2, with TRBD2 matching over 8 bases. Germline V gene sequence: CDR1 SGHTA, CDR2 FQGTGA. The CDR3 length is 17 residues. Unmatched junction bases numbered 8, after V lost 2 bases and J lost 3 bases. The CDR3 coding sequence is TGTGCCAGCAGCTTACGCGGCGGGGGGATCTACACCGGGGAGCTGTTTTTT. This gives the protein CASSLRGGGIYTGELFF.

CDR3 nucleotides: TGTGCCAGCAGCTCTGAAGCGGGGGGGAGCACAGATACGCAGTATTTT. Encoded protein: CASSSEAGGSTDTQYF. The chain has TRBV7-3 and TRBJ2-3; 10 bases match TRBD2. This CDR3 is 16 amino acids long. V shed 4 bases, J shed 0 bases, and the junction held 4 bases outside the gene matches. The germline CDR1 and CDR2 sequences are SGHTA and FQGTGA.

This chain joins TRBV20-1 and TRBJ2-4; D uncertain. Germline loops: CDR1 DFQATT, CDR2 SNEGSKA (reference sequence). CDR3 length: 15 residues. V dropped 0 bases and J dropped 2 bases, with 11 bases sitting between them. DNA for the CDR3: TGCAGTGCTAGAGACGACCACCAATCCAAAAACATTCAGTACTTC. Protein product: CSARDDHQSKNIQYF.

The table lists this clonotype with many counts. V usage is TRBV7-9 and J usage is TRBJ1-2; TRBD1 is a possible D gene (5 bases). The CDR3 is made up of 15 amino acids. The germline CDR1 and CDR2 sequences are SEHNR and FQNEAQ (reference sequence). The V and J ends lost 1 base and 1 base respectively, with 10 bases between them. Here the CDR3 DNA reads TGTGCCAGCAGCTTAGGGCAGGGCGTTAACTATGGCTACACCTTC. Protein sequence: CASSLGQGVNYGYTF.

The chain is built from TRBV6-2 or TRBV6-3 and TRBJ1-1; no clear D gene. Germline CDR1 is MNHEY and CDR2 is SVGEGT. This CDR3 is built from 13 residues. V dropped 2 bases and J dropped 7 bases, with 11 bases sitting between them. CDR3 region: CASSYGPTREAFF. In DNA form, the CDR3 reads TGTGCCAGCAGTTACGGGCCTACTCGTGAAGCTTTCTTT.

The chain links TRBV24-1 to TRBJ2-1; TRBD2 is a possible D gene (5 bases). V shed 5 bases and J shed 9 bases, with 7 bases lying between them. The CDR3 is made up of 11 amino acids. Germline CDR1 reads KGHDR; CDR2 reads SFDVKD. CDR3 bases: TGTGCCACCAGTGTTGGAGGTGAGCAGTTCTTC. This codes for CATSVGGEQFF.

V and J are TRBV23-1 and TRBJ1-5, with no clear D. TRBV23-1 is sorted into the ORF group, with uncertain function. CDR3 size: 13 residues. V dropped 2 bases and J dropped 6 bases, with 8 bases sitting between them. CDR3 DNA: TGCGCCAGCAGTCAAACAGTTGGTCAGCCCCAGCATTTT. Amino acids: CASSQTVGQPQHF.

The V and J genes are TRBV6-6 and TRBJ2-7; the match to TRBD1 covers 9 bases. Germline CDR1 and CDR2: MNHNY and SVGAGI (reference sequence). The J segment lost 4 bases and the V segment lost 0 bases, leaving 1 base of the junction unmatched. CDR3 size: 14 residues. The CDR3 region is CASSYSGTGYEQYV. The CDR3 nucleotides are TGTGCCAGCAGTTACTCCGGGACAGGGTACGAGCAGTACGTC.

On this clonotype: A much larger clone sits a single nucleotide away, making a read error possible. The rearrangement links TRBV7-2 to TRBJ2-7, with TRBD1 identical over 9 bases. V lost 3 bases to trimming and J lost 8 bases; unmatched junction nucleotides: 11. This CDR3 comprises 15 residues. Germline CDR1 is SGHTA and CDR2 is FQGNSA. DNA for the CDR3: TGTGCCAGCAGCTTGGAGGACAGGGGCGAAAACAAGCAGTACTTC. Translation gives CASSLEDRGENKQYF.

V usage is TRBV7-9 and J usage is TRBJ2-3, with D perhaps TRBD1 (6 bases). V dropped 6 bases and J dropped 4 bases, with 17 bases sitting between them. Germline V gives CDR1 SEHNR, CDR2 FQNEAQ (reference sequence). CDR3 length: 15 amino acids. CDR3 nucleotides: TGTGCCAGCAGACCCGGGCCAGGGGTGGCAGATACGCAGTATTTT. Its translation is CASRPGPGVADTQYF.